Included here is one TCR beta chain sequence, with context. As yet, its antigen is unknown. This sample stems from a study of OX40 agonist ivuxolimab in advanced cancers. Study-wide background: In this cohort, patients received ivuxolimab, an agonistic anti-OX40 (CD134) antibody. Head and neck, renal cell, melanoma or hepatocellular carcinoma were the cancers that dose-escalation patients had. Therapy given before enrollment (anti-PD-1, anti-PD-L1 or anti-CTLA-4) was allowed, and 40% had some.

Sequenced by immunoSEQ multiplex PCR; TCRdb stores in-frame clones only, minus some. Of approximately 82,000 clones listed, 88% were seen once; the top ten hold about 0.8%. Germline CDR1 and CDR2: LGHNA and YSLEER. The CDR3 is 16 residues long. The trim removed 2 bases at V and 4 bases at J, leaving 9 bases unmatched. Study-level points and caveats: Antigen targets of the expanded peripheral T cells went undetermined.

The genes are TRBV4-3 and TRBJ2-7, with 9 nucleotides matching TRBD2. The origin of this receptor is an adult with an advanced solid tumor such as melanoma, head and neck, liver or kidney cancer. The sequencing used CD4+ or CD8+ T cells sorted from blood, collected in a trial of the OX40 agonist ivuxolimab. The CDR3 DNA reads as TGCGCCAGCAGCCAAAAAGTTGGCGGGAGGGAATACGAGCAGTACTTC. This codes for CASSQKVGGREYEQYF.